Listed below are T cell receptor beta chains from one sample, sequenced in a study of shared clonotypes between healthy human individuals. Profiled with immunoSEQ multiplex PCR; TCRdb holds only in-frame clones, not every one. The sample lists some 2.4 million clones, 93% seen once, with around 0.4% in the top ten. The sequencing input was naive CD4+ T cells from PBMCs. These receptors all come from a man between 18 and 35 years old in good health. Some clones in this sample may be carry-over from other donors' samples. Both conserved end residues are part of each CDR3. D genes are given only for firm matches. Some rows mark clone size as missing; the rest say once, few, many or name a class of expanded clone.

v_gene	len	d_gene	abundance	j_gene	CDR3nt	CDR3aa
TRBV7-9	16	-	once	TRBJ2-1	TGTGCCAGCAGCTTATACCGCACGTGGGCGTTCAATGAGCAGTTCTTC	CASSLYRTWAFNEQFF
TRBV5-1	15	-	-	TRBJ2-3	TGCGCCAGCAGCCCTGGAGGCGTCGGGACAGATACGCAGTATTTT	CASSPGGVGTDTQYF
TRBV5-1	16	TRBD2	-	TRBJ2-3	TGCGCCAGCAGAGGAAGCGAGCGGGAGGCCACAGATACGCAGTATTTT	CASRGSEREATDTQYF
TRBV6-5	15	-	-	TRBJ1-1	TGTGCCAGCAGACTATCTATCGGGGCTACCTATGAAGCTTTCTTT	CASRLSIGATYEAFF
TRBV5-1	14	-	-	TRBJ1-2	TGCGCCAGCAGCAAGACGACAGAGAACTATGGCTACACCTTC	CASSKTTENYGYTF
TRBV30	16	TRBD1	-	TRBJ1-6	TGTGCCTGGAGGATGACAGGGAGCTCCTATAATTCACCCCTCCACTTT	CAWRMTGSSYNSPLHF
TRBV9	15	TRBD1	-	TRBJ1-3	TGTGCCAGCAGCGTCCAGGGGGCTACTGGAAACACCATATATTTT	CASSVQGATGNTIYF
TRBV6-6	16	-	-	TRBJ2-1	TGTGCCAGCAGCCGCTCGGTCACTAGCAGGTACAATGAGCAGTTCTTC	CASSRSVTSRYNEQFF
TRBV2	15	TRBD2	-	TRBJ2-1	TGTGCCAGCAGAGATAAGACTAGCGGGAGTAATGAGCAGTTCTTC	CASRDKTSGSNEQFF
TRBV2	16	TRBD1	-	TRBJ1-5	TGTGCCAGCAGTCTGGACAGGCGGTATAGCAATCAGCCCCAGCATTTT	CASSLDRRYSNQPQHF
TRBV6-5	15	TRBD1	-	TRBJ1-5	TGTGCCAGCAGGGGAACAGGGGGCGAGGATCAGCCCCAGCATTTT	CASRGTGGEDQPQHF
TRBV28	12	-	-	TRBJ2-7	TGTGCCAGCACCCTCGCCACAGGGGAGCAGTACTTC	CASTLATGEQYF
TRBV5-8	13	-	-	TRBJ2-7	TGTGCCAGCAGCCGGACGGTGGCCTACGAGCAGTACTTC	CASSRTVAYEQYF
TRBV6-1	16	TRBD1	-	TRBJ2-4	TGTGCCAGCAGTGAAGTGCCGGGACAGGGACTGTACATTCAGTACTTC	CASSEVPGQGLYIQYF
TRBV2	14	-	-	TRBJ2-7	TGTGCCAGCGGTCGGGTAGCAGGGGCCTACGAGCAGTACTTC	CASGRVAGAYEQYF
TRBV7-6	14	-	-	TRBJ2-3	TGTGCCAGCAGCGCCCTAGGGGCAACAGATACGCAGTATTTT	CASSALGATDTQYF
TRBV4-1	16	-	-	TRBJ1-2	TGCGCCAGCAGCCACCAAGGGATCCGGATCCCGAAGGGCTACACCTTC	CASSHQGIRIPKGYTF
TRBV6-5	15	-	-	TRBJ2-7	TGTGCCAGCAGTTACTCAAGTAGGGGCTCCTACGAGCAGTACTTC	CASSYSSRGSYEQYF
TRBV5-1	14	TRBD1	-	TRBJ1-2	TGCGCCAGCAGTACAATAGACAGGGGAAATGGCTACACCTTC	CASSTIDRGNGYTF
TRBV5-5	16	TRBD1	-	TRBJ1-1	TGTGCCAGCAGCGTTACAGGGGGCGGCGGGAACACTGAAGCTTTCTTT	CASSVTGGGGNTEAFF
TRBV7-9	15	-	once	TRBJ1-2	TGTGCCAGCAGCTTAGAATCGGCAGCTCTCTATGGCTACACCTTC	CASSLESAALYGYTF
TRBV6-6	16	-	-	TRBJ1-5	TGTGCCAGCAGTCCTTGGCGGGGGCTCGGCAATCAGCCCCAGCATTTT	CASSPWRGLGNQPQHF
TRBV7-2	14	TRBD1	-	TRBJ1-3	TGTGCCGGTGGACAGGGTGGCAGTGTAGACACCATATATTTT	CAGGQGGSVDTIYF
TRBV9	12	-	-	TRBJ2-3	TGTGCCAGCAGCGTAGCTGAAGATACGCAGTATTTT	CASSVAEDTQYF